The 16 T cell receptor beta chains presented below share a single source sample, sequenced in a study of read filtering for tumor transcriptome and immune sequencing (dated by TCRdb to the early 2020s). Data came from an Illumina HiSeq 4000. TCR libraries were constructed from roughly 360 ng RNA using the Immunoverse kit, and molecular barcoded adaptors covering alpha/delta and beta/gamma chains were employed. TCRdb reran the public reads through fastp at Q25 and MiXCR, keeping productive beta chains. All rows with the same CDR3 protein become a single entry with the most common DNA and genes. Recorded for this sample are roughly 90,000 distinct CDR3 sequences; about a fifth of them occurred a single time. Clones ranked in the top ten supply about an eighth of the sample. Sequencing was performed on a population of CD138-negative cells sorted from bone marrow. The meaning of the sample's cell subset or site label: bone marrow mononuclear cells depleted of CD138+ plasma/myeloma cells by negative magnetic selection. The receptors shown here come from a donor at least 40 years old with multiple myeloma.

This clonotype was counted ten times or more. The chain joins TRBV4-2 to TRBJ2-1; a possible D gene is TRBD1 (5 bases). Germline V gene sequence: CDR1 LGHNA, CDR2 YNFKEQ. The CDR3 sequence is 16 residues long. V lost 1 base to trimming and J lost 0 bases, with 10 bases between them. The CDR3 coding sequence is TGTGCCAGCAGCCAAGGGACATTGAGCTCCTACAATGAGCAGTTCTTC. Protein product: CASSQGTLSSYNEQFF.

This clonotype was recorded many times. This sequence joins TRBV28 and TRBJ2-2, with TRBD2 as a possible D gene (6 bases). Germline CDR1 MDHEN, CDR2 SYDVKM. Deletions cut 10 bases from V and 3 bases from J, with 9 bases between. This CDR3 contains 12 residues. The CDR3 DNA reads as TGTGCCACCGGGGGATACACCGGGGAGCTGTTTTTT. Encoded protein: CATGGYTGELFF.

The table lists this clonotype with many counts. The rearrangement joins TRBV29-1 to TRBJ1-4; D is unclear. The CDR3 has 13 residues. Germline CDR1 is SQVTM and CDR2 is ANQGSEA. V dropped 8 bases and J dropped 8 bases, with 18 bases sitting between them. The CDR3 region is CSFSGGVNEKLFF. CDR3 nucleotides: TGCAGCTTCTCCGGAGGAGTAAACGAAAAACTGTTTTTT.

This clonotype has a count of ten or more. The chain joins TRBV5-4 to TRBJ2-2; 7 nucleotides agree with TRBD2. CDR3 length: 16 amino acids. Germline CDR1 reads SGHNT; CDR2 reads YYREEE (reference sequence). V trimming: 5 bases; J trimming: 5 bases; junction bases outside the gene matches: 12. DNA of the CDR3: TGTGCCAGCAGTCGAGCCCAGGGAGCGGGAACCGGGGAGCTGTTTTTT. Protein sequence: CASSRAQGAGTGELFF.

This clonotype was counted between two and nine times. The J gene is TRBJ1-2, the V gene TRBV27, with TRBD1 as a possible D gene (5 bases). The CDR3 spans 15 residues. Deletions cut 5 bases from V and 5 bases from J, with 18 bases between. From germline, CDR1 is MNHEY and CDR2 SMNVEV (reference sequence). The chain's CDR3 is CASSQTGQGGYGYTF. DNA for the CDR3: TGTGCCAGCAGTCAGACGGGGCAGGGAGGGTATGGCTACACCTTC.

This clonotype was counted ten times or more. V usage is TRBV7-3 and J usage is TRBJ2-7; 7 bases map to TRBD1. There are 18 residues in the CDR3. Trimming at V came to 1 base and at J to 2 bases, leaving 14 bases not matched to a gene. CDR1 is SGHTA, CDR2 FQGTGA, per germline. The CDR3 sequence: CASSLNRGQKRGAYEQYF. The DNA of the CDR3 is TGTGCCAGCAGCTTAAATAGGGGACAGAAAAGAGGAGCCTACGAGCAGTACTTC.

This clonotype was counted ten times or more. The chain employs TRBV7-6 and TRBJ2-1; 9 bases map to TRBD2. CDR3 length: 17 residues. The germline V gene encodes CDR1 SGHVS and CDR2 FNYEAQ. The V gene end was trimmed by 2 bases and the J gene end by 5 bases; junction bases not matched to a gene: 10. DNA for the CDR3: TGTGCCAGCAGCTTAAGCGTTGGTAGCGGGGGCCACAATGAGCAGTTCTTC. It codes for CASSLSVGSGGHNEQFF.

This clonotype was seen ten or more times. This sequence joins TRBV10-1 and TRBJ2-3; possible D gene TRBD2, 7 bases. The germline V gene encodes CDR1 WNHNN and CDR2 SYGVQD (reference sequence). CDR3 size: 15 residues. Trimming removed 3 bases from V and 2 bases from J, with 12 bases in between. CDR3 region: CASSETGGPTDTQYF. The CDR3 nucleotides read TGCGCCAGCAGTGAAACCGGGGGGCCCACAGATACGCAGTATTTT.

The chain carries TRBV19 and TRBJ1-5; the match to TRBD1 covers 12 bases. The length of the CDR3 is 16 residues. V dropped 4 bases and J dropped 11; count of bases not matched to a gene: 12. Germline CDR1 LNHDA, CDR2 SQIVND (reference sequence). CDR3 bases: TGTGCCAGTAGTACTGGGACAGGGGGCCGCAAAGGAGCCCAGCATTTT. It specifies CASSTGTGGRKGAQHF.

In this sample, this clonotype turned up a few times. V is TRBV20-1 and J is TRBJ2-1; 7 bases are a match to TRBD1. Germline values: CDR1 DFQATT, CDR2 SNEGSKA (reference sequence). The length of the CDR3 is 14 residues. J gave up 7 bases and V 1 base, and 7 bases lay outside the gene matches. The CDR3 DNA is TGCAGTGCTAGAGGCCGACAGGGTCCGAATGAGCAGTTCTTC. This translates into CSARGRQGPNEQFF.

The table lists this clonotype with many counts. This chain uses TRBV6-2 or TRBV6-3 with TRBJ2-5; the match to TRBD2 covers 7 bases. Trimming cost V 7 bases and J 5 bases; bases outside gene matches: 4. In germline, CDR1 is MNHEY, CDR2 SVGEGT. CDR3 length: 12 amino acids. In DNA, the CDR3 is TGTGCCAGCATGAGGCGGGAGGAGACCCAGTACTTC. Its protein is CASMRREETQYF.

The V call is TRBV18, the J call TRBJ2-5, with D unclear. The germline V gene has CDR1 KGHSH and CDR2 LQKENI. Trimming shortened V by 1 base and J by 3 bases, and 6 bases separated the two germline ends. The CDR3 has 13 residues. The CDR3 here is CASSPRRKETQYF. As DNA, the CDR3 is TGTGCCAGCTCACCACGACGAAAAGAGACCCAGTACTTC.

This clonotype was recorded a few times. Here the CDR3 DNA reads TGTGCCAGCATCCACCCAGGGTCGGAGACCCAGTACTTC. It is translated as CASIHPGSETQYF. The chain has TRBV6-5 and TRBJ2-5; D might be TRBD1 (5 bases). Germline V gene data show CDR1 as MNHEY and CDR2 as SVGAGI. The CDR3 totals 13 residues. Trimming stripped 7 bases from V and 5 bases from J, with 14 bases between.

This clonotype was counted ten times or more. This chain joins TRBV2 and TRBJ2-3; 11 nucleotides agree with TRBD2. Germline CDR1 reads SNHLY; CDR2 reads FYNNEI. The V and J ends lost 6 bases and 2 bases, in that order; junction bases with no gene match: 7. The CDR3 runs 16 residues. CDR3 protein: CASSEGTSGYTDTQYF. In DNA form, the CDR3 reads TGTGCCAGCAGCGAGGGGACTAGCGGATACACAGATACGCAGTATTTT.

Notes on this clonotype: Given a much more abundant clone one base away, this may be a read error. V usage is TRBV3-1 and J usage is TRBJ2-1, with D perhaps TRBD2 (5 bases). The CDR3 runs 15 residues. Germline V lookup: CDR1 LGHDT, CDR2 YNNKEL (reference sequence). DNA for the CDR3: TGTGCCAGCAGCCAGTACGGGGAATCCTACTATGAGCAGTTCTTC. Residues: CASSQYGESYYEQFF.

There are many counts of this clonotype. V usage is TRBV5-1 and J usage is TRBJ1-1; tentatively, D is TRBD1 (5 bases). Between the trimmed V and J ends, which lost 4 bases and 1 base, there was a span of 14 bases. The CDR3 loop spans 15 amino acids. CDR1 and CDR2 from the germline V gene are SGHRS and YFSETQ. CDR3 in amino acids: CASSTQGVANTEAFF. The CDR3 bases are TGCGCCAGCAGCACCCAAGGGGTCGCGAACACTGAAGCTTTCTTT. Full variable domain (rest looked up from reference TRBV5-1 and TRBJ1-1): KAGVTQTPRYLIKTRGQQVTLSCSPISGHRSVSWYQQTPGQGLQFLFEYFSETQRNKGNFPGRFSGRQFSNSRSEMNVSTLELGDSALYLCASSTQGVANTEAFFGQGTRLTVV.